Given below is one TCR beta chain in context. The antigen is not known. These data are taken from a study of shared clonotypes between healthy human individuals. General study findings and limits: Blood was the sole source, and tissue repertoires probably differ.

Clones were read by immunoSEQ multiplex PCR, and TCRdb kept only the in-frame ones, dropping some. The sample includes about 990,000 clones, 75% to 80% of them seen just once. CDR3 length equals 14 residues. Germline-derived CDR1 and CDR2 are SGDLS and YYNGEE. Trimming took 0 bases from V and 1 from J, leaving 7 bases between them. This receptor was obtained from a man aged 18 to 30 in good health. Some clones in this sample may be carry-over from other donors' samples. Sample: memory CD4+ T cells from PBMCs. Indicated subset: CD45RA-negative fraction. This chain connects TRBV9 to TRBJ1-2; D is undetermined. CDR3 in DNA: TGTGCCAGCAGCGTAGATGAGGTTAACTATGGCTACACCTTC. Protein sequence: CASSVDEVNYGYTF.